This T cell receptor beta chain was obtained from a study of cytomegalovirus exposure and HLA in healthy donors (dated by TCRdb to about 2017). Broadly, across the study: An earlier analysis of approximately 590 of the donors reported approximately 270 Gb of sequence data and some 100 million unique TCR beta sequences from about 179 million T cells. To predict cytomegalovirus infection status, the study combined high-throughput TCR immunosequencing, statistical association of individual TCRs with disease status, and machine learning. Approximately 300 gigabases of sequencing data and around 80 million unique TCR sequences made up an early release that covered over 550 HLA-typed donors. Donor age, sex, ethnicity and CMV serostatus were compiled alongside the repertoire data. In a later analysis, previously published TCR beta repertoires from 666 donors were re-analyzed and high-resolution HLA genotyping was added so that TCR occurrence patterns could be studied. Among some 400 genotyped donors of the cohort, an average of about 240,000 unique TCR beta nucleotide sequences were sequenced per donor, around 20% of them non-productive. All discovery cohort repertoires had been generated on a single sequencing platform. The number of typed donors differed by locus: about 620-640 for A, B, C, DRB1 and DQB1; 500 to 550 for DQA1; some 610 for DPA1; and approximately 450 for DPB1. A separate validation cohort of roughly 120 different subjects was used in addition to the roughly 640-subject first cohort. In the later analysis, no new phenotypic data were used to find candidate immune exposures; instead, reliance was placed on TCR beta sequences and their occurrence across donors. Using immunosequencing, the study profiled T cell repertoires from fewer than 850 subjects and related those repertoires to cytomegalovirus serostatus. In an earlier analysis of 500 to 650 of the donors, high-throughput TCR beta sequencing was used to judge whether each TCR beta V gene segment behaved as functional or pseudogenic. HLA typing covered class I and class II loci at four-digit resolution. In a later genetic analysis, genome-wide SNP genotypes for about 55% of the roughly 700 donors were used, and that subset was treated as a discovery cohort. Among the roughly 400 genotyped donors, roughly 80% belonged to the genetic ancestry cluster associated with self-reported Caucasian donors. Several DR-DQ haplotypes were handled as single units for association and clustering, since linkage in the cohort was strong. The aim of the study was to test whether cataloging public T cell receptors could identify signatures of past pathogen exposure. The full study reports these points: Cytomegalovirus status was reported to be diagnosed by the classifier with high specificity and sensitivity in both the original and validation cohorts. A cluster of highly shared sequence variants was judged likely to represent a technical artifact of the sequencing pipeline. The presence/absence analyses assumed that sequencing depth was roughly uniform across donors, and that assumption may not be true. At a false discovery rate of 0.05, a later analysis linked about 16,000 TCR beta sequences to specific HLA alleles. An association between a missense DCLRE1C variant and V-gene and J-gene trimming of TCR beta chains was found in a later genetic analysis and replicated in an independent cohort. Because the 87-base-pair reads could not distinguish some IMGT-functional V segments, including TRBV6-2 and TRBV6-3, those segments were excluded. In a later analysis, HLA-associated TCR beta chains were found to be more clonally expanded and to have lower generation probabilities than equally common non-associated chains. Three of the identified cytomegalovirus-associated TCR beta chains were confirmed in vitro to be specific for cytomegalovirus antigens. Most TCR sequences were observed very rarely across donors, whereas some public TCRs were present in many individuals. When HLA alleles, especially DR and DQ, strongly co-occurred, attributing TCR associations to individual alleles was difficult. The cohort was sequenced for TCR beta chains only, and without alpha or paired-chain data the features that could be detected were limited. The study listed 150 to 200 TCR beta chains as associated with cytomegalovirus. An earlier analysis of 587 of the donors showed that most TCR beta V segments appeared in productive rearrangements either about 87% or about 30% of the time, which broadly matched IMGT annotations. The only immune exposure information available for the cohort was CMV serostatus. According to a later genetic analysis, donors in an Asian-associated ancestry cluster had fewer N-insertions in productive TCRs than the approximately 650-donor mean. A further reported finding was that TCR beta sequences accurately predicted the HLA-A and HLA-B alleles for most subjects in the first cohort. According to the authors, the approach could potentially be generalized to other disease states and immunological phenotypes. Because HLA typing was missing for some donors at each locus, association tests included only the typed subset. Approximately 18 rarely observed V segments, including chromosome 9 orphons, were excluded from the earlier analysis of just under 600 of the donors because counts were too low. In a later analysis, several top co-occurrence clusters were reported to appear linked to parvovirus B19, influenza, CMV and Epstein-Barr virus. In a later analysis, TCR association rates were found to vary across HLA loci, with the most associated TCRs seen for DRB1 alleles and the fewest for HLA-C alleles. Linkage disequilibrium might explain the correlated functional status among segregating V segments, but an unknown experimental factor could not be ruled out. Most CMV-associated TCR beta chains appeared to be HLA-restricted in a later analysis, and the HLA associations seemed to be driven largely by CMV exposure.

In total, fewer than 750 healthy bone marrow donors made up the cohort. All cohort members were sampled while nominally healthy, although unrecorded immune exposures were likely present. The donor was CMV seropositive and belonged to the group of 250 to 300 seropositive cohort members. A peripheral blood sample was collected from each donor, and TCR beta sequencing was performed on peripheral blood mononuclear cells. Genomic DNA extraction from the blood cell samples was performed with the Qiagen DNeasy Blood Extraction Kit. Including the terminal cysteine and phenylalanine, the CDR3 comprises 11 residues. This entry keeps only the CDR3 DNA: 33 bases, framed from base 1. V loses 5 bases, J loses 10 bases, and the germline ends lie 9 bases apart. For CDR1 and CDR2, the germline V gene (reference sequence) lists MNHNY and SVGAGI. Libraries came from the immunoSEQ multiplex PCR assay. A mixture of 60 forward primers for TCR Vbeta segments and 13 reverse primers for TCR Jbeta segments was used in the multiplex PCR. Amplification of the CDR3 region of rearranged TCR beta genes was performed with a multiplex PCR assay on genomic DNA. The amplified TCR beta libraries were sequenced on the Illumina HiSeq System as 87-base-pair reads. In the original analysis: Across the 700 or so repertoires, a later analysis counted about 81 million unique TCR beta chains, roughly 11 million of which were shared by at least two donors. Raw reads were error-corrected and collapsed into unique sequences with a nearest-neighbor algorithm that merged closely related sequences to remove PCR and sequencing errors. CDR3 sequences were aligned to IMGT reference sequences to assign V, D and J gene segments. For a sequence to be retained, a match of at least six nucleotides was required to both a V gene segment and a J gene segment. Rearrangements were classified as productive when the CDR3 lacked stop codons and remained in frame with V and J, and all other rearrangements were classified as non-productive. CDR3 was defined according to IMGT convention as the region running from the second conserved V-encoded cysteine to the conserved J-encoded phenylalanine. The earlier analysis of about 620 of the donors excluded sequences that lacked an unambiguous match to a single V gene segment. An earlier analysis of a few hundred of the donors classified V segments as functional when productive rearrangements were above 56.7% and as segregating when the standard deviation between donors was above 5%. A statistical classification framework was developed to diagnose cytomegalovirus status using the catalog of TCR beta chain sequences. In a later analysis, V and J genes were assigned by comparing TCR nucleotide sequences against IMGT/GENE-DB human TR gene sequences. Using the TCRdist pipeline, a later analysis assigned CDR3 sequences along with most-parsimonious VDJ recombination scenarios. In a later analysis, every TCR beta chain was defined by the combination of its CDR3 amino acid sequence and its V-gene family, and reads without a unique V-gene family were dropped. In a later analysis, some 600 highly shared, low-generation-probability nucleotide sequences were removed to address suspected cross-contamination and a sequencing artifact. In a later analysis, a clonal expansion index for each public chain was calculated from normalized within-repertoire ranks of inferred template counts. In a later analysis, generation probabilities were computed with a VDJ recombination model fitted to out-of-frame rearrangements, and the resulting probabilities were checked against IGoR. In a later analysis, hypergeometric tests were used to score TCR-TCR, TCR-HLA and TCR-CMV co-occurrence, with a repertoire-size bias correction applied to TCR pairs. False discovery rates were estimated in a later analysis by permuting HLA or CMV assignments 20 times. In a later analysis, co-occurring TCRs were grouped using DBSCAN, with TCRdist sequence similarity added in when clustering inside HLA-allele-positive subsets. Co-occurrence clustering excluded repertoires with fewer than 30,000 or more than 120,000 public chains, plus five with anomalous nucleotide sharing. TCRdb provides this immuneACCESS table in a form limited to in-frame rearrangements. Some clones are lacking; in checked studies, under half of them reflect an unresolved V gene, and why the rest are absent is not known. The V and J calls and the clone size are those of that table, but D and trimming were determined from the DNA. The sample profile shows around 200,000 clones; about three quarters of them were found once. 3.5% to 4.5% of the sample lies in the top ten.

A remark on this clone: What antigen it recognizes has not been identified. There are no base qualities to consult, and no much larger clone falls within one base.

This chain joins TRBV6-6 to TRBJ2-1, with no confidently assigned D gene. Sequencing input: PBMCs. The sequence was obtained from an older woman in good health and CMV-seropositive. The nucleotide sequence reads TGTGCCAGCAGTCTAAAGTACGAGCAGTTCTTC. The translation is CASSLKYEQFF.